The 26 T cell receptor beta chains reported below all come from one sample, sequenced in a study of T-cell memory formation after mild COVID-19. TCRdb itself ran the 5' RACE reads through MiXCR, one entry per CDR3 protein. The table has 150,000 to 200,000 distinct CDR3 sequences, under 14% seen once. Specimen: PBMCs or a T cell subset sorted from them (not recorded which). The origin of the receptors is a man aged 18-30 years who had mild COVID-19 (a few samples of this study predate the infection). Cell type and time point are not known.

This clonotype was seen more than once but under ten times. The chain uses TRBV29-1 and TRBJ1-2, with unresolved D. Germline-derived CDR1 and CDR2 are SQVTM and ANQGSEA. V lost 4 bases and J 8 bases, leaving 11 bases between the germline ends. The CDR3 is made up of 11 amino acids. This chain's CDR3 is CSVVESYGYTF. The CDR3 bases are TGCAGCGTTGTAGAATCGTACGGCTACACCTTC.

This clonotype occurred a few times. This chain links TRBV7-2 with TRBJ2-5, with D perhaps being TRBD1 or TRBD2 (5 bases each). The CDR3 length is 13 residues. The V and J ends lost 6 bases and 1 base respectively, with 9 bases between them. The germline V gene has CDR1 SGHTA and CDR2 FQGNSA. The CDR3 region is CASRGPIQETQYF. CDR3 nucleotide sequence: TGTGCCAGCAGGGGACCTATCCAAGAGACCCAGTACTTC.

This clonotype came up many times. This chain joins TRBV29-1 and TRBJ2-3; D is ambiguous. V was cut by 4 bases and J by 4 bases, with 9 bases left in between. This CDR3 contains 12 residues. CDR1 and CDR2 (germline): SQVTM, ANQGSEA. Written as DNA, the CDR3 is TGCAGCGTTGGCACCAGCGCAGATACGCAGTATTTT. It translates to CSVGTSADTQYF.

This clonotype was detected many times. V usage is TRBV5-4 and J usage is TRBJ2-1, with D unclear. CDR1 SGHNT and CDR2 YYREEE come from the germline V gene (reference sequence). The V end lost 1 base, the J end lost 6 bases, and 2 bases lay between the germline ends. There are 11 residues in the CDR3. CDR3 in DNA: TGTGCCAGCAGCTTGAGCAATGAGCAGTTCTTC. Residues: CASSLSNEQFF. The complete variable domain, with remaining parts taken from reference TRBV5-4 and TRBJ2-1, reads ETGVTQSPTHLIKTRGQQVTLRCSSQSGHNTVSWYQQALGQGPQFIFQYYREEENGRGNFPPRFSGLQFPNYSSELNVNALELDDSALYLCASSLSNEQFFGPGTRLTVL.

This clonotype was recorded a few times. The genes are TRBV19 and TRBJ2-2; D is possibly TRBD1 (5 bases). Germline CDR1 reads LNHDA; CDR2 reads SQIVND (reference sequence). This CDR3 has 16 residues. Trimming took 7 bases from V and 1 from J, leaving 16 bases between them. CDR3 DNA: TGTGCCAGTAAGGGGATTCGGGCAGAGAACACCGGGGAGCTGTTTTTT. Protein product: CASKGIRAENTGELFF.

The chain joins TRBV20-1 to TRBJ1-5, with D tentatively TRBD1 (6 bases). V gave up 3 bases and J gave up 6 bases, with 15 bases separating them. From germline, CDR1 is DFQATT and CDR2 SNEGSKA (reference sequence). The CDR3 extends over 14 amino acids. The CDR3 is CSASAPGGGQPQHF. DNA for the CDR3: TGCAGTGCTAGCGCCCCCGGGGGCGGTCAGCCCCAGCATTTT.

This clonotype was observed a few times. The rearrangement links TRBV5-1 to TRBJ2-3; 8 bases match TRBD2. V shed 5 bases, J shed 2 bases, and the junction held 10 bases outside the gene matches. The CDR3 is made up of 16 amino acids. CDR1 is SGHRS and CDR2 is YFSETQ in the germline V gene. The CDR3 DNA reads TGCGCCAGCAGGGACCCGAGCGGGGGCTCCACAGATACGCAGTATTTT. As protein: CASRDPSGGSTDTQYF.

The chain's CDR3 is CASTTLAGAVGELFF. The CDR3 bases are TGTGCCAGTACCACCCTAGCGGGAGCGGTCGGGGAGCTGTTTTTT. The rearrangement links TRBV19 to TRBJ2-2; TRBD2 aligns across 10 bases. The V gene end was trimmed by 7 bases and the J gene end by 7 bases; junction bases not matched to a gene: 9. The CDR3 runs 15 residues. Germline lookup yields CDR1 LNHDA and CDR2 SQIVND (reference sequence).

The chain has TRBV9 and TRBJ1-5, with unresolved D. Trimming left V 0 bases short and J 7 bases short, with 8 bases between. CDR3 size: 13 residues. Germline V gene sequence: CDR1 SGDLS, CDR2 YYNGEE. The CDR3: CASSVAPNQPQHF. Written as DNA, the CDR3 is TGTGCCAGCAGCGTAGCTCCGAACCAGCCCCAGCATTTT.

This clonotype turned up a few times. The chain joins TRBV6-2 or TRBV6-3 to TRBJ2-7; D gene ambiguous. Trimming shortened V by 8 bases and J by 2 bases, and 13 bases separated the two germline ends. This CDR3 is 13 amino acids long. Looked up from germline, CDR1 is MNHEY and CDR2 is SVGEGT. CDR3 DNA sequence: TGTGCCAGCGTTCAGGCGGAGACCTACGAGCAGTACGTC. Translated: CASVQAETYEQYV.

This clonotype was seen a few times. CDR3 sequence reads: CASSRDRGHEQYF. DNA for the CDR3: TGTGCCAGCAGTCGGGACAGGGGCCACGAGCAGTACTTC. The chain recombines TRBV5-4 with TRBJ2-7, with TRBD1 identical over 10 bases. The V and J ends lost 5 bases and 5 bases, in that order; junction bases with no gene match: 4. The CDR3 loop spans 13 amino acids. Germline CDR1 and CDR2: SGHNT and YYREEE (reference sequence).

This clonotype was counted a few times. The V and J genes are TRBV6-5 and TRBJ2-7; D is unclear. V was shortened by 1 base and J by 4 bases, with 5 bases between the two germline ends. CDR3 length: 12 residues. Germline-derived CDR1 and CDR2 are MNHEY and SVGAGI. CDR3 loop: CASSYWGYEQYF. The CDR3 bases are TGTGCCAGCAGTTACTGGGGATACGAGCAGTACTTC.

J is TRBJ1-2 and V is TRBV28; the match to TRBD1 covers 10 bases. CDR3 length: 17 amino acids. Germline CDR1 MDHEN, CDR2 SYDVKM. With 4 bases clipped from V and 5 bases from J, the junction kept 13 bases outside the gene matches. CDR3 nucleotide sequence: TGTGCCAGCAGTTCCCCGGATCAGACAGGGGGCCTTTATGGCTACACCTTC. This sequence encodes CASSSPDQTGGLYGYTF.

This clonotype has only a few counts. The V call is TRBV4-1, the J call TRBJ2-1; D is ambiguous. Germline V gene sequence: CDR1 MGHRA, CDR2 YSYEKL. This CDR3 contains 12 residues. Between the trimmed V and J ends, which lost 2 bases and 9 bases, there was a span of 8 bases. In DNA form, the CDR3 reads TGCGCCAGCAGCCAAATCTCGGGTGAGCAGTTCTTC. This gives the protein CASSQISGEQFF.

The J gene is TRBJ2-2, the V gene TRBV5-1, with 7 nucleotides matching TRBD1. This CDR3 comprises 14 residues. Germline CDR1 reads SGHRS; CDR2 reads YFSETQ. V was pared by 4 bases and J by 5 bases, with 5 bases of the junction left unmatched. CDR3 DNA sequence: TGCGCCAGCAGCCAGACAGGGACGACCGGGGAGCTGTTTTTT. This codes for CASSQTGTTGELFF. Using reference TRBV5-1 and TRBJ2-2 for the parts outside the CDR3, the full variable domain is KAGVTQTPRYLIKTRGQQVTLSCSPISGHRSVSWYQQTPGQGLQFLFEYFSETQRNKGNFPGRFSGRQFSNSRSEMNVSTLELGDSALYLCASSQTGTTGELFFGEGSRLTVL.

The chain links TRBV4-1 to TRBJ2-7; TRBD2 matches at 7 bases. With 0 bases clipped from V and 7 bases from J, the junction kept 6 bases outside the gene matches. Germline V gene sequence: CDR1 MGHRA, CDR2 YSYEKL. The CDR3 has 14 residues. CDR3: CASSQDPPAGEQYV. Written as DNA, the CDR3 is TGCGCCAGCAGCCAAGACCCCCCAGCGGGAGAGCAGTACGTC.

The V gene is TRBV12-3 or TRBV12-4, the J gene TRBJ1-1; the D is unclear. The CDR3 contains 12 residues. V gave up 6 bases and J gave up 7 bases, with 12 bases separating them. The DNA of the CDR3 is TGTGCCAGCAGGGGTGAGTGGGGTGAAGCTTTCTTT. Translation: CASRGEWGEAFF.

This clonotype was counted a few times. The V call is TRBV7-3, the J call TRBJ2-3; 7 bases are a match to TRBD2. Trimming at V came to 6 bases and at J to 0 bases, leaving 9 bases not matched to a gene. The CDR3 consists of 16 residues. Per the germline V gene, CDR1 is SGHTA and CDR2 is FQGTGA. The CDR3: CASRPLVRESTDTQYF. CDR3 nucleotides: TGTGCCAGCAGACCCCTGGTGCGGGAGAGCACAGATACGCAGTATTTT.

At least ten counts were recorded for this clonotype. The CDR3, as DNA: TGTGCCAGCAGCCTGGGGGGTAGCGGGGCCCAGAAGACCCAGTACTTC. Amino acids: CASSLGGSGAQKTQYF. The chain uses TRBV7-2 and TRBJ2-5, with TRBD2 identical over 8 bases. The CDR3 is 16 residues long. With 5 bases clipped from V and 6 bases from J, the junction kept 14 bases outside the gene matches. Germline V gene lookup returns CDR1 SGHTA and CDR2 FQGNSA.

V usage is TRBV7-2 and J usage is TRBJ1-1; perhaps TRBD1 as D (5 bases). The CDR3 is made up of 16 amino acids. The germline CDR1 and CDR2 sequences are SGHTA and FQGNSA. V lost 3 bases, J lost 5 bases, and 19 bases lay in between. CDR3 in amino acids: CASSFVGTPLGTEAFF. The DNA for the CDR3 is TGTGCCAGCAGCTTTGTGGGGACCCCACTTGGGACTGAAGCTTTCTTT.

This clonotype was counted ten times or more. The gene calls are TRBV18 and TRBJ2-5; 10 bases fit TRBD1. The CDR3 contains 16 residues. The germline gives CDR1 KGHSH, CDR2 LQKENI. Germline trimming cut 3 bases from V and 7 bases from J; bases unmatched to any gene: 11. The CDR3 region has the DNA TGTGCCAGCTCACCCCGACAGGGGGCCTTTGATGTGACCCAGTACTTC. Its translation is CASSPRQGAFDVTQYF.

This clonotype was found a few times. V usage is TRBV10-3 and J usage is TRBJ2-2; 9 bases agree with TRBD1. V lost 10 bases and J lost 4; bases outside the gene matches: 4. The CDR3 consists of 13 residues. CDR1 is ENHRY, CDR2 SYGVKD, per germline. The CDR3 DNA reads TGTGCCACCCGACAGGGGGTCACCGGGGAGCTGTTTTTT. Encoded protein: CATRQGVTGELFF.

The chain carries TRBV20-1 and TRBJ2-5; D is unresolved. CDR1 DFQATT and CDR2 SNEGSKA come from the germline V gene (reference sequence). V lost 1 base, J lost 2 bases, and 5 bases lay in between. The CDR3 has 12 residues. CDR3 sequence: CSARGPQETQYF. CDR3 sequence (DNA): TGCAGTGCTAGAGGGCCGCAAGAGACCCAGTACTTC.

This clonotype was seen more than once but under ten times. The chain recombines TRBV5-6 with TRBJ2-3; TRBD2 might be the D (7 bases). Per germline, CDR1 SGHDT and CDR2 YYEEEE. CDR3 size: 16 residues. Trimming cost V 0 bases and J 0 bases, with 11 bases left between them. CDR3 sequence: CASSLGAGASTDTQYF. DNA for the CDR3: TGTGCCAGCAGCTTGGGGGCGGGGGCTAGCACAGATACGCAGTATTTT.

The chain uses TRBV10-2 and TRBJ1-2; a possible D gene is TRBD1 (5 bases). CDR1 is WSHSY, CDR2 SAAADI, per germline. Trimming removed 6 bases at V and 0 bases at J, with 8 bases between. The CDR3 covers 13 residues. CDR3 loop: CASRGLTNYGYTF. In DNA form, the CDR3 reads TGCGCCAGCAGGGGACTGACTAACTATGGCTACACCTTC.

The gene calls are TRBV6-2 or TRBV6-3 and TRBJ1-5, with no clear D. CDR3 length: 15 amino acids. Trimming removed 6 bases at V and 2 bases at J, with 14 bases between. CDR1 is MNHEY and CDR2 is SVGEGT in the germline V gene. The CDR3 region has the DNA TGTGCCAGCAGCTCCGCCGGAATCGGCAATCAGCCCCAGCATTTT. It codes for CASSSAGIGNQPQHF.